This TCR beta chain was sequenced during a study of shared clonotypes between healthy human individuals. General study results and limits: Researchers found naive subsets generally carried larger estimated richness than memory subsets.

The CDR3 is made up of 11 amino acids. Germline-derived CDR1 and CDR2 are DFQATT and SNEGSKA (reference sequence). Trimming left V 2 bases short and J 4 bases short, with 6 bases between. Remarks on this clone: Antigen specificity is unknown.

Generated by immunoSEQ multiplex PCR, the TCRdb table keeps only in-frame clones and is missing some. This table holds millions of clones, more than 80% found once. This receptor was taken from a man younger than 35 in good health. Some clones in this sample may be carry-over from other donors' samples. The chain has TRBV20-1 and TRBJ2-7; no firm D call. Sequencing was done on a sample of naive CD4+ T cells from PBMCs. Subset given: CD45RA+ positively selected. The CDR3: CSARKIYEQYF. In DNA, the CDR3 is TGCAGTGCTAGAAAAATATACGAGCAGTACTTC.